This TCR beta chain was profiled in a study of T-cell memory formation after mild COVID-19. The authors produced TCR alpha and TCR beta cDNA libraries with sample barcodes and UMIs by 5'RACE using constant-segment primers. MiXCR was run by TCRdb on the 5' RACE reads, yielding one entry per CDR3 protein. The sample consists of 95,000 to 110,000 distinct CDR3 sequences, approximately 14% of them appearing once. This clonotype was found a few times. Trimming cost V 5 bases and J 8 bases, with 12 bases left between them. The germline CDR1 and CDR2 sequences are SQVTM and ANQGSEA. This CDR3 region has 11 residues.

The sample was PBMCs or a T cell subset sorted from them (not recorded which). The source of this sequence is a man younger than 35 who had mild COVID-19 (a few samples of this study predate the infection). Cell type and time point are not known. V gene TRBV29-1 combines with J gene TRBJ1-1; no clear D. The chain's CDR3 is CSVSLTGEAFF. CDR3 sequence (DNA): TGCAGCGTTTCCTTAACCGGGGAAGCTTTCTTT.